The 17 T cell receptor beta chains below were found in one sample sequenced in a study of cytomegalovirus exposure and HLA in healthy donors. PCR primers comprised 60 Vbeta and 13 Jbeta primers. Assay used: immunoSEQ multiplex PCR; TCRdb lists only in-frame clones, some missing. The data show 200,000 to 250,000 clones, just over 75% seen once. The specimen sequenced was PBMCs. These receptors originate from an older woman in good health and CMV-seropositive.

This clone was counted between two and nine times. The CDR3 coding sequence is TGCGCCAGCAGCCAAGAAGGAGGGACCCCACCCACAGATACGCAGTATTTT. Translation: CASSQEGGTPPTDTQYF. J is TRBJ2-3 and V is TRBV4-1, with D possibly TRBD2 on 6 matching bases. CDR3 size: 17 residues. Germline CDR1 reads MGHRA; CDR2 reads YSYEKL. The germline V and J ends were trimmed by 0 bases and 2 bases, with 15 bases remaining between them.

The chain combines TRBV7-9 with TRBJ1-1; the match to TRBD1 covers 11 bases. CDR3 size: 15 residues. The germline V gene has CDR1 SEHNR and CDR2 FQNEAQ (reference sequence). Losses at the gene ends were 6 bases for V and 3 bases for J; bases not matched to a gene: 6. The CDR3 DNA sequence: TGTGCCAGCAGTTTTGGGACAGGGGGGGACACTGAAGCTTTCTTT. Its translation is CASSFGTGGDTEAFF.

V is TRBV5-5 and J is TRBJ2-1, with 11 bases identical to TRBD1. The ends lost 4 bases at V and 6 bases at J; junction bases unmatched: 9. The germline V gene has CDR1 SGHKS and CDR2 YYEKEE (reference sequence). This CDR3 is built from 16 residues. The CDR3 loop is CASSPLSGTGGNEQFF. In DNA form, the CDR3 reads TGTGCCAGCAGCCCCCTGTCCGGGACAGGGGGCAATGAGCAGTTCTTC.

The chain joins TRBV5-1 to TRBJ2-7; D might be TRBD2 (5 bases). Trimming removed 4 bases at V and 2 bases at J, with 13 bases between. The CDR3 contains 14 residues. CDR1 and CDR2 from the germline V gene are SGHRS and YFSETQ. The CDR3 reads CASSLASETYEQYF. CDR3 in DNA: TGCGCCAGCAGCCTAGCAAGCGAGACCTACGAGCAGTACTTC.

This chain joins TRBV7-9 and TRBJ1-3; 8 bases map to TRBD1. Germline V gives CDR1 SEHNR, CDR2 FQNEAQ (reference sequence). Losses at the gene ends were 3 bases for V and 6 bases for J; bases not matched to a gene: 4. This CDR3 region has 14 residues. This CDR3 is CASSFGQGENTIYF. CDR3 DNA sequence: TGTGCCAGCAGCTTCGGACAGGGTGAAAACACCATATATTTT.

The chain combines TRBV10-1 with TRBJ2-1; 9 nucleotides line up with TRBD1. The CDR3 runs 16 residues. Germline CDR1 is WNHNN and CDR2 is SYGVQD (reference sequence). V was pared by 3 bases and J by 7 bases, with 10 bases of the junction left unmatched. The CDR3 coding sequence is TGCGCCAGCAGTGATCCCGACAGGGGGTCGGATAATGAGCAGTTCTTC. This translates into CASSDPDRGSDNEQFF.

The chain has TRBV7-2 and TRBJ2-1; 7 bases agree with TRBD1. Germline lookup yields CDR1 SGHTA and CDR2 FQGNSA. The CDR3 is made up of 14 amino acids. The J segment lost 9 bases and the V segment lost 4 bases, leaving 9 bases of the junction unmatched. The CDR3 DNA sequence: TGTGCCAGCAGCTCCACCCGGGACAGATTTGAGCAGTTCTTC. This encodes CASSSTRDRFEQFF.

Details on this clone: Different DNA sequences within this sample yield the same CDR3. This rearrangement joins TRBV5-1 to TRBJ2-7, with TRBD1 as a possible D gene (5 bases). This CDR3 contains 12 residues. The V gene lost 1 base and the J gene lost 4 bases, with 6 bases spanning the gap. Germline assignment: CDR1 SGHRS and CDR2 YFSETQ. The CDR3 DNA follows: TGCGCCAGCAGCTTGCAGGGTTACGAGCAGTACTTC. Translating gives CASSLQGYEQYF.

The table lists this clone with a few counts. The chain carries TRBV2 and TRBJ1-5; the D is unclear. Germline V gene lookup returns CDR1 SNHLY and CDR2 FYNNEI. The CDR3 sequence is 15 residues long. Trimming took off 7 bases at V and 1 base at J, with 14 bases between the two ends. The CDR3 nucleotides are TGTGCCAGCACGAGAAGGTCCGGGAGCAATCAGCCCCAGCATTTT. Encoded protein: CASTRRSGSNQPQHF.

The chain combines TRBV18 with TRBJ1-1; 8 bases line up with TRBD1. Germline V gives CDR1 KGHSH, CDR2 LQKENI. The V gene end was trimmed by 5 bases and the J gene end by 1 base; junction bases not matched to a gene: 6. This CDR3 is built from 15 residues. The CDR3 is CASSSTTGENTEAFF. The CDR3 DNA sequence: TGTGCCAGCTCATCCACGACAGGGGAGAACACTGAAGCTTTCTTT. Full variable domain (rest looked up from reference TRBV18 and TRBJ1-1): NAGVMQNPRHLVRRRGQEARLRCSPMKGHSHVYWYRQLPEEGLKFMVYLQKENIIDESGMPKERFSAEFPKEGPSILRIQQVVRGDSAAYFCASSSTTGENTEAFFGQGTRLTVV.

This clone is a singleton in its sample. An end of the junction does not agree with germline; a read error may underlie this. The chain uses TRBV5-8 and TRBJ2-1; TRBD1 matches 8 bases. This CDR3 region has 11 residues. Germline values: CDR1 SGHTS, CDR2 YDEGEE. The DNA for the CDR3 is TGTGCCAGCAGCATTAGGACAGGGATGGTCTTC. Translated, it gives CASSIRTGMVF.

The chain joins TRBV2 to TRBJ1-1; D may be TRBD1 (5 bases). Trimming shortened V by 3 bases and J by 1 base, and 18 bases separated the two germline ends. CDR1 SNHLY and CDR2 FYNNEI come from the germline V gene. The CDR3 extends over 17 amino acids. CDR3 residues: CASSDSLFLTGNTEAFF. CDR3 nucleotide sequence: TGTGCCAGCAGTGATTCTCTCTTTCTCACAGGGAACACTGAAGCTTTCTTT.

The CDR3 loop reads CARSLEPSGEQYF. The CDR3 DNA reads TGTGCCAGAAGCTTGGAACCGTCGGGCGAGCAGTACTTC. V is TRBV5-3 and J is TRBJ2-7; D uncertain. TRBV5-3 is filed as an ORF, its function uncertain. The CDR3 is made up of 13 amino acids. Trimming stripped 0 bases from V and 6 bases from J, with 10 bases between.

The gene calls are TRBV6-6 and TRBJ2-5; D is uncertain. The CDR3 length is 13 residues. V lost 8 bases to trimming and J lost 4 bases, with 14 bases between them. The germline V gene encodes CDR1 MNHNY and CDR2 SVGAGI (reference sequence). The CDR3 DNA sequence: TGTGCCAGCCGAAAGGCCGGGTCAGAGACCCAGTACTTC. This translates into CASRKAGSETQYF.

This clone appeared a few times. The chain joins TRBV7-3 to TRBJ1-1; D is unresolved. The ends were cut back, 3 bases at V and 0 bases at J, with 5 bases in the middle. This CDR3 contains 13 residues. Germline V gives CDR1 SGHTA, CDR2 FQGTGA. CDR3 protein: CASSFHMNTEAFF. Written as DNA, the CDR3 is TGTGCCAGCAGCTTCCACATGAACACTGAAGCTTTCTTT.

V gene TRBV12-2 combines with J gene TRBJ2-5; no DNA check was done on the table's D call, TRBD1. TRBV12-2 is given as a pseudogene. CDR3 length: 15 residues. In DNA, the CDR3 is TGTGCAAGTCGCCCAGGGGTTCGGGAAGAAGAGACCCAGTACTTC. Amino acids: CASRPGVREEETQYF.

The V and J genes are TRBV11-2 and TRBJ2-3; perhaps TRBD2 as D (6 bases). V lost 5 bases to trimming and J lost 5 bases, with 17 bases between them. CDR1 is SGHAT and CDR2 is FQNNGV in the germline V gene. This CDR3 comprises 15 residues. The CDR3 sequence is CASSMTLQGGDTQYF. The CDR3 nucleotides are TGTGCCAGCAGCATGACGTTGCAGGGAGGAGATACGCAGTATTTT.